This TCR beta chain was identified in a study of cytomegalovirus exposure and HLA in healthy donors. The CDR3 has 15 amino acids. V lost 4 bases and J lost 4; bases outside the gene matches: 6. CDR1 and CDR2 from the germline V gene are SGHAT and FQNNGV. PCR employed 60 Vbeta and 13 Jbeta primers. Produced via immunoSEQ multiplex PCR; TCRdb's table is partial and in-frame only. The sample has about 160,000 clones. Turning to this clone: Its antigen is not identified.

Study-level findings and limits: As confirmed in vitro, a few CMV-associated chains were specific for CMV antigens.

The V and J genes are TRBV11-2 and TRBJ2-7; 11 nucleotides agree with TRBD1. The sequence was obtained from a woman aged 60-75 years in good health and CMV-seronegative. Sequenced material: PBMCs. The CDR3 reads CASSSYRDRGYEQYF. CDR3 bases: TGTGCCAGCAGCTCGTACCGGGACAGGGGGTACGAGCAGTACTTC.